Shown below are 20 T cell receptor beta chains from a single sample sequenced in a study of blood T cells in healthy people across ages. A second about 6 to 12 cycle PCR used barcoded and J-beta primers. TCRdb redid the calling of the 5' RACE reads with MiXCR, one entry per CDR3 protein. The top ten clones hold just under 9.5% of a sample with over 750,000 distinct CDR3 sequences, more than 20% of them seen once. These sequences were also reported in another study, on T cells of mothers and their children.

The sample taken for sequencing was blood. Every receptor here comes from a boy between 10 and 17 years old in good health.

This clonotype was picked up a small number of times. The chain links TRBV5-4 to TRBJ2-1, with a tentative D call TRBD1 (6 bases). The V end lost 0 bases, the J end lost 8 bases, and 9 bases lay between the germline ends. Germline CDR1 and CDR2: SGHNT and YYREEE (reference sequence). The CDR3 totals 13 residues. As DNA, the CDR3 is TGTGCCAGCAGCTTGGAGACAGGTCATGAGCAGTTCTTC. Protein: CASSLETGHEQFF.

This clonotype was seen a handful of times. The CDR3 coding sequence is TGCGCCAGCAGCCATGCCCCCGACAGACCCCAAGAGACCCAGTACTTC. Translating gives CASSHAPDRPQETQYF. The rearrangement links TRBV5-1 to TRBJ2-5; D may be TRBD1 (5 bases). V was pared by 4 bases and J by 1 base, with 17 bases between. Germline loops: CDR1 SGHRS, CDR2 YFSETQ. This CDR3 is built from 16 residues. The full variable domain, in which reference TRBV5-1 and TRBJ2-5 provide the parts outside the CDR3, is KAGVTQTPRYLIKTRGQQVTLSCSPISGHRSVSWYQQTPGQGLQFLFEYFSETQRNKGNFPGRFSGRQFSNSRSEMNVSTLELGDSALYLCASSHAPDRPQETQYFGPGTRLLVL.

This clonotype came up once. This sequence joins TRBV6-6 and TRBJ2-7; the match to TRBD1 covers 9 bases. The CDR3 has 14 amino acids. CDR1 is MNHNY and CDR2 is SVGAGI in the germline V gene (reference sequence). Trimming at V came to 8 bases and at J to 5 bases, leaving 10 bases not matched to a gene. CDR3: CASCLGQGNNEQYF. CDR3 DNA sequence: TGTGCCAGCTGCCTAGGACAGGGGAACAACGAGCAGTACTTC.

In DNA form, the CDR3 reads TGCAGCGTTGAGCGGAGTGACAATGAGCAGTTCTTC. This encodes CSVERSDNEQFF. This chain joins TRBV29-1 and TRBJ2-1; D uncertain. V was cut by 3 bases and J by 5 bases, with 8 bases left in between. The CDR3 length is 12 residues. Germline CDR1 is SQVTM and CDR2 is ANQGSEA.

This chain's CDR3 is CASRGPLPNQPQHF. The CDR3 nucleotides read TGTGCCAGCAGAGGCCCACTACCCAATCAGCCCCAGCATTTT. This sequence joins TRBV28 and TRBJ1-5; D is undetermined. Trimming removed 6 bases at V and 3 bases at J, with 12 bases between. The germline gives CDR1 MDHEN, CDR2 SYDVKM. The CDR3 is 14 residues long.

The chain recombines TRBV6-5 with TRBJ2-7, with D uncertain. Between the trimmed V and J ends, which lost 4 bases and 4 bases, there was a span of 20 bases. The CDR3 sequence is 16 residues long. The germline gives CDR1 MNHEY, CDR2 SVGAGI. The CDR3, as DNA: TGTGCCAGCAGTTTATATGGAAATCCGGGCGTGTACGAGCAGTACTTC. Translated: CASSLYGNPGVYEQYF.

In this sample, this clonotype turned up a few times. In DNA, the CDR3 is TGTGCCAGCAGCCTTTCTGCTGTGGGGGGGACCCAGTACTTC. Amino acids: CASSLSAVGGTQYF. This rearrangement joins TRBV21-1 to TRBJ2-1; the D segment call TRBD1 is taken from the table without a DNA check. The DNA end is a closer match to TRBJ2-5, so the J assignment may be wrong. TRBV21-1 is given as a pseudogene. This CDR3 is 14 amino acids long.

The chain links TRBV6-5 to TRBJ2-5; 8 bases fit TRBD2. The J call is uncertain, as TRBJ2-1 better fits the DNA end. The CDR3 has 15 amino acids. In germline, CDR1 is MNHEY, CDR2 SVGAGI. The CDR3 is CASSKPGLAGNEQFF. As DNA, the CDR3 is TGTGCCAGCAGTAAACCCGGACTAGCAGGCAATGAGCAGTTCTTC.

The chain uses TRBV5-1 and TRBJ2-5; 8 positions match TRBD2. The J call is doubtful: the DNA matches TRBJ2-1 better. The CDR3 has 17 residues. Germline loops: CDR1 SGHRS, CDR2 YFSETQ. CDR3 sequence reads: CASSPRFALAAYNEQFF. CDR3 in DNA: TGCGCCAGCAGTCCTCGGTTTGCACTAGCGGCCTACAATGAGCAGTTCTTC.

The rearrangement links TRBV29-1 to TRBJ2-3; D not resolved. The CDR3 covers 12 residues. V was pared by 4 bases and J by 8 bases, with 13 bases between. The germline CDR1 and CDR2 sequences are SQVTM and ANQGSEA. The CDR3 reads CSVGQIDSTQYF. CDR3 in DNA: TGCAGCGTTGGTCAGATAGATTCTACGCAGTATTTT.

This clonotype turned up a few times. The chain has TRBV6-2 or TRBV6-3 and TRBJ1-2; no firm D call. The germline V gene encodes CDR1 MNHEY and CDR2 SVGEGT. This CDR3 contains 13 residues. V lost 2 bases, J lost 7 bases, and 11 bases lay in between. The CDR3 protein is CASSYLGGSGYTF. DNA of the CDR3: TGTGCCAGCAGTTACCTCGGAGGTTCTGGCTACACCTTC.

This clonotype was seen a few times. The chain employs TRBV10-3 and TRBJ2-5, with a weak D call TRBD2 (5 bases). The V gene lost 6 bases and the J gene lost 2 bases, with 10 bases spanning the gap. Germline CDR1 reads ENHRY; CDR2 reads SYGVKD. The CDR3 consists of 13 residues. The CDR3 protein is CAIRSGIQETQYF. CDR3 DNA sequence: TGTGCCATCAGATCCGGGATACAAGAGACCCAGTACTTC.

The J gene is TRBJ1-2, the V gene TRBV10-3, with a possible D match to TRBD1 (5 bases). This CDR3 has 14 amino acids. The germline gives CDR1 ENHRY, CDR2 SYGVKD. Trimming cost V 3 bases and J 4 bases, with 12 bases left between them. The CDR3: CAISDPGLGYGYTF. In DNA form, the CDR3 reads TGTGCCATCAGTGATCCAGGGCTGGGCTATGGCTACACCTTC.

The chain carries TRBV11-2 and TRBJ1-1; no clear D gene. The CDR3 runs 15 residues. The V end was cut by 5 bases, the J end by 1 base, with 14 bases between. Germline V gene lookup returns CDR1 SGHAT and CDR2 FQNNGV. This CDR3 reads CASSHSAAQNTEAFF. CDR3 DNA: TGTGCCAGCAGCCACTCGGCGGCTCAGAACACTGAAGCTTTCTTT.

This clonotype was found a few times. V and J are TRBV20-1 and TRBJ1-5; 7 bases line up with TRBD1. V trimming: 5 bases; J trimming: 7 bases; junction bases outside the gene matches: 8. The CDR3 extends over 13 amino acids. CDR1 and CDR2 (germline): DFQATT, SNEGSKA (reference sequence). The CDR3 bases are TGCAGTGCTGCTCCCAGGGGGTGGCAGCCCCAGCATTTT. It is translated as CSAAPRGWQPQHF.

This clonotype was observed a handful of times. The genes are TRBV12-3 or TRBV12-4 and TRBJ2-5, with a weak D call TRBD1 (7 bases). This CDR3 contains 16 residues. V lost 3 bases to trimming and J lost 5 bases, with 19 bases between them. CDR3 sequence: CASSFPQGGAGETQYF. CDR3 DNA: TGTGCCAGCAGTTTCCCTCAGGGGGGCGCGGGGGAGACCCAGTACTTC.

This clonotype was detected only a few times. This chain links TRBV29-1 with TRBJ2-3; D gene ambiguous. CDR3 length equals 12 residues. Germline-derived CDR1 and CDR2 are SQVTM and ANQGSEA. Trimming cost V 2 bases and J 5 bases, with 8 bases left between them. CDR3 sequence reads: CSVEHPRDTQYF. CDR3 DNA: TGCAGCGTTGAACACCCGCGAGATACGCAGTATTTT.

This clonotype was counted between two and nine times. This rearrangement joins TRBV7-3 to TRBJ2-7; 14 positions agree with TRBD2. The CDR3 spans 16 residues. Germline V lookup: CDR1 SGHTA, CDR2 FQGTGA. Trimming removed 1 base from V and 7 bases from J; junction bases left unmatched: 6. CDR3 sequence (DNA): TGTGCCAGCAGCTTAATGGGGGGACTAGCGGGAGCTGAGCAGTACTTC. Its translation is CASSLMGGLAGAEQYF.

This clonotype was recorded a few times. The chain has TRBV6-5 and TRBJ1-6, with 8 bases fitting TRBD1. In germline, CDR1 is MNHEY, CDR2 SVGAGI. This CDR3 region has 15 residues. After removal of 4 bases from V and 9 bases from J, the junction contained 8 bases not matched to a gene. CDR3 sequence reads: CASSWAGGEGSPLHF. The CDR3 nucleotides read TGTGCCAGCAGTTGGGCAGGGGGCGAGGGTTCACCCCTCCACTTT.

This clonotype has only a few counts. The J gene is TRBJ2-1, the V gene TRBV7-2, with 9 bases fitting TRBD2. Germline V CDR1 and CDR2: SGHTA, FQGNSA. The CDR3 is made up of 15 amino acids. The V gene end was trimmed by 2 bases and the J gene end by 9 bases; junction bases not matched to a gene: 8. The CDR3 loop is CASSLWTSDRAEQFF. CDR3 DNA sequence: TGTGCCAGCAGCTTATGGACTAGCGACCGGGCTGAGCAGTTCTTC.